The clone carrying this T cell receptor beta chain was observed once. Its antigen remains unknown. The sample is drawn from a study of long-term antiretroviral therapy in people with HIV. Study overall: In the earliest collections, sampling predates the 2015 immediate-ART recommendation by about a decade.

Germline assignment: CDR1 SGHTA and CDR2 FQGNSA. With 4 bases removed from V and 7 bases from J, the gap between germline ends came to 20 bases. This CDR3 is built from 17 residues. Every one of the donors gave at least one pre-ART PBMC sample and at least two post-ART PBMC samples. General observations from the study: Blood dates from the mid-2000s to the late 2010s, possibly under older ART regimens. Documentation of ART adherence, viral resistance or therapy changes was absent.

Running of the v3.0 immunoSEQ assay took place at survey level. TCRdb's table, derived via immunoSEQ multiplex PCR, lists solely in-frame clones and lacks some. The sample has more than 25,000 clones; roughly 90% are singletons. Specimen: unsorted PBMCs, collected 3.1 years after starting antiretroviral therapy. The V call is TRBV7-2, the J call TRBJ1-6, with a weak D call TRBD1 (6 bases). This clonotype was sampled from a man between 18 and 35 years old with HIV. The CDR3 sequence is CASSSRGGGLVNSPLHF. For the CDR3, the DNA is TGTGCCAGCAGCTCCCGCGGGGGGGGGCTTGTGAATTCACCCCTCCACTTT.